This TCR beta chain was identified during a study of response to subunit inactivated influenza vaccine. This clonotype was counted only a few times. The antigen remains unidentified. General observations from the study: The authors proposed limited new T cell recruitment per seasonal influenza vaccination.

TCRdb reprocessed the RT-PCR reads with MiXCR, giving one entry per CDR3 protein. The sample carries about 650,000 distinct CDR3 sequences, 12% to 15% recorded once. Germline lookup yields CDR1 LGHNA and CDR2 YSLEER. The CDR3 runs 14 residues. Trimming removed 0 bases from V and 1 base from J, with 5 bases in between. The chain couples TRBV4-3 to TRBJ2-3, with D unresolved. Sequenced material: PBMCs from blood, taken around 14 days before vaccination. The clonotype originates from a middle-aged man who received an inactivated influenza vaccine. The CDR3: CASSQEWRTDTQYF. For the CDR3, the DNA is TGCGCCAGCAGCCAAGAATGGCGCACAGATACGCAGTATTTT.